Below are 8 T cell receptor beta chains sequenced from a single sample in a study of cytomegalovirus exposure and HLA in healthy donors. The PCR had 60 Vbeta and 13 Jbeta primers. This table comes from immunoSEQ multiplex PCR, and its TCRdb copy is limited to in-frame clones, with some not included. The sample consists of just over 25,000 clones, just under 70% of them appearing once. The sequencing sample was made of PBMCs. Receptor source: a woman in her forties or fifties in good health and CMV-seronegative.

The CDR3 is CASSTRRFGTQYF. CDR3 nucleotides: TGTGCCAGCAGCACGCGCAGGTTTGGGACCCAGTACTTC. This chain joins TRBV5-6 and TRBJ2-5; D is undetermined. Trimming pared 4 bases from V and 7 bases from J, leaving 14 bases between. Looked up from germline, CDR1 is SGHDT and CDR2 is YYEEEE. CDR3 size: 13 residues.

A few counts support this clone. The chain joins TRBV29-1 to TRBJ2-1; TRBD2 aligns across 8 bases. With 0 bases clipped from V and 5 bases from J, the junction kept 9 bases outside the gene matches. CDR1 and CDR2 from the germline V gene are SQVTM and ANQGSEA. This CDR3 contains 16 residues. The CDR3 is CSVEDQVTGGDNEQFF. As DNA, the CDR3 is TGCAGCGTTGAAGATCAGGTAACGGGAGGGGACAATGAGCAGTTCTTC.

With regard to this clone: A read error may account for a junction end that differs from germline. The gene calls are TRBV7-7 and TRBJ2-2, with a weak D call TRBD1 (7 bases). This CDR3 contains 13 residues. CDR1 and CDR2 (germline): SSHAT, FNYEAQ (reference sequence). The CDR3 nucleotides are TGTGCTAGCAGCCCAGGGGGGACCGGGGAGCTGTTTTTT. Protein sequence: CASSPGGTGELFF.

The J gene is TRBJ2-7, the V gene TRBV29-1, with D tentatively TRBD2 (6 bases). The V gene's germline CDR1 is SQVTM and CDR2 ANQGSEA. V lost 5 bases to trimming and J lost 4 bases, with 12 bases between them. There are 12 residues in the CDR3. The CDR3 reads CSVSTGGYEQYF. As DNA, the CDR3 is TGCAGCGTTAGCACCGGGGGATACGAGCAGTACTTC.

The V gene is TRBV19, the J gene TRBJ2-5, with 8 positions matching TRBD2. Unmatched junction bases numbered 8, after V lost 6 bases and J lost 5 bases. The length of the CDR3 is 14 residues. In germline, CDR1 is LNHDA, CDR2 SQIVND (reference sequence). The CDR3 bases are TGTGCCAGTAGCCTAGCGGGTCTGGGGGAGACCCAGTACTTC. Translated: CASSLAGLGETQYF.

The V and J genes are TRBV6-5 and TRBJ1-2, with 8 nucleotides matching TRBD1. Unmatched junction bases numbered 3, after V lost 5 bases and J lost 4 bases. CDR1 is MNHEY, CDR2 SVGAGI, per germline. The CDR3 contains 13 residues. Here the CDR3 reads CASSRTGRYGYTF. The CDR3 DNA reads as TGTGCCAGCAGTCGGACAGGGCGCTATGGCTACACCTTC.

The rearrangement uses TRBV6-1 and TRBJ2-1; 9 bases map to TRBD2. Per the germline V gene, CDR1 is MNHNS and CDR2 is SASEGT. V dropped 6 bases and J dropped 13; count of bases not matched to a gene: 16. CDR3 size: 15 residues. In DNA, the CDR3 is TGTGCCAGCAGGAGTGCGGGAGGGCCGGGGGGTGGTCAGTTCTTC. Its protein product is CASRSAGGPGGGQFF.

The CDR3 is CASSAQGYTDEQFF. As DNA, the CDR3 is TGTGCCAGCAGCGCCCAAGGATATACAGATGAGCAGTTCTTC. The chain employs TRBV11-2 and TRBJ2-1; D unclear. Trimming took off 5 bases at V and 8 bases at J, with 16 bases between the two ends. Germline V CDR1 and CDR2: SGHAT, FQNNGV. The CDR3 spans 14 residues.